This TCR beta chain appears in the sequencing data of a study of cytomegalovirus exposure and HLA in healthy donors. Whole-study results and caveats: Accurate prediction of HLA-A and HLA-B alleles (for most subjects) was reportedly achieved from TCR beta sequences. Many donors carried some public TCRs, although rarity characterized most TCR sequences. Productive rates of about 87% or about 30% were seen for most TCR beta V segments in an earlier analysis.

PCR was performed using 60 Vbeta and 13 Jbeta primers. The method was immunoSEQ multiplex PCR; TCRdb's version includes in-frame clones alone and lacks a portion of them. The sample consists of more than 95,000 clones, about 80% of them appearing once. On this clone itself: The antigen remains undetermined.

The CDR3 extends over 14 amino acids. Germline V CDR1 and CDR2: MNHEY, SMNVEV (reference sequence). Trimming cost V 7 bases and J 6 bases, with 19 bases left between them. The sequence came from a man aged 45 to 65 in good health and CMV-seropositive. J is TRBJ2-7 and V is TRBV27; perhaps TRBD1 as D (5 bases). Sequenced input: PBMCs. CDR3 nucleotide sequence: TGTGCCAGCACTTCACTCCGGGCAGGGTCCGAGCAGTACTTC. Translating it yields CASTSLRAGSEQYF.